The 28 T cell receptor beta chains given below trace back to one sample, sequenced in a study of control samples from healthy donors and cancer patients. Sequencing was performed with immunoSEQ multiplex PCR; in TCRdb, only in-frame clones are kept and a portion is missing. The repertoire holds over 150,000 clones, with just under 95% as singletons. Sequences were obtained from blood. The receptors were sampled from a man aged 18 to 29 in good health.

V usage is TRBV3-1 (or the pseudogene TRBV3-2) and J usage is TRBJ2-1, with D possibly being TRBD1 (6 bases). The germline gives CDR1 LGHDT, CDR2 YNNKEL (reference sequence). This CDR3 is built from 17 residues. Between the trimmed V and J ends, which lost 0 bases and 0 bases, there was a span of 12 bases. CDR3 in amino acids: CASSQDPADSSYNEQFF. The CDR3 coding sequence is TGTGCCAGCAGCCAAGACCCAGCGGACAGCTCCTACAATGAGCAGTTCTTC.

V and J are TRBV6-5 and TRBJ2-7; D assignment may be TRBD1 or TRBD2 (5 bases each). This CDR3 has 15 amino acids. V was trimmed by 7 bases and J by 2 bases, leaving 18 bases between them. Looked up from germline, CDR1 is MNHEY and CDR2 is SVGAGI. CDR3: CASTYNGGVPYEQYF. Here the CDR3 DNA reads TGTGCCAGCACCTATAATGGGGGAGTCCCCTACGAGCAGTACTTC.

The genes are TRBV5-1 and TRBJ2-2, with TRBD1 identical over 9 bases. The V gene end was trimmed by 6 bases and the J gene end by 7 bases; junction bases not matched to a gene: 7. The CDR3 consists of 14 residues. Germline lookup yields CDR1 SGHRS and CDR2 YFSETQ. Here the CDR3 DNA reads TGCGCCAGCACCCTAGGGACAGGGAGCGGGGAGCTGTTTTTT. It specifies CASTLGTGSGELFF.

In its sample, this clone was seen a few times. The chain couples TRBV5-6 to TRBJ1-1; 9 bases fit TRBD1. The CDR3 is 17 residues long. V was pared by 5 bases and J by 4 bases, with 15 bases of the junction left unmatched. Germline CDR1 is SGHDT and CDR2 is YYEEEE. The CDR3 nucleotides read TGTGCCAGCAGTTACCCGGGACAGGGCCCTGGGGTCACTGAAGCTTTCTTT. It encodes CASSYPGQGPGVTEAFF.

The chain links TRBV18 to TRBJ2-2; D is unclear. Trimming left V 3 bases short and J 1 base short, with 6 bases between. The CDR3 contains 14 residues. Germline CDR1 and CDR2: KGHSH and LQKENI. CDR3 loop: CASSPWGNTGELFF. CDR3 coding DNA: TGTGCCAGCTCACCCTGGGGGAACACCGGGGAGCTGTTTTTT.

CDR3 DNA sequence: TGTGCCAGCTCGAAGGACAGAAACTACAATGAGCAGTTCTTC. Translation gives CASSKDRNYNEQFF. V and J are TRBV2 and TRBJ2-1; tentative D call: TRBD1 (6 bases). Germline V lookup: CDR1 SNHLY, CDR2 FYNNEI. The V gene lost 8 bases and the J gene lost 3 bases, with 14 bases spanning the gap. CDR3 size: 14 residues.

This clone was found a few times. The chain uses TRBV6-6 and TRBJ2-3; tentatively, D is TRBD2 (6 bases). The germline gives CDR1 MNHNY, CDR2 SVGAGI (reference sequence). V lost 5 bases to trimming and J lost 2 bases, with 14 bases between them. The CDR3 is 15 residues long. CDR3 loop: CASSPGLGSTDTQYF. Written as DNA, the CDR3 is TGTGCCAGCAGTCCGGGACTTGGTTCCACAGATACGCAGTATTTT.

This rearrangement joins TRBV7-9 to TRBJ2-7; possibly TRBD2 for D (6 bases). The germline V gene has CDR1 SEHNR and CDR2 FQNEAQ (reference sequence). Trimming removed 2 bases at V and 3 bases at J, with 11 bases between. The length of the CDR3 is 14 residues. The CDR3 DNA sequence: TGTGCCAGCAGCTTAAACGGGGGTTTCTACGAGCAGTACTTC. Protein: CASSLNGGFYEQYF.

This clone occurred a few times. The rearrangement uses TRBV11-3 and TRBJ2-7; D is ambiguous. Germline lookup yields CDR1 SGHNT and CDR2 YENEEA. With 0 bases removed from V and 6 bases from J, the gap between germline ends came to 6 bases. This CDR3 contains 12 residues. The CDR3 sequence: CASSLDQSEQYF. The CDR3 DNA reads TGTGCCAGCAGCTTAGATCAAAGCGAGCAGTACTTC.

The chain carries TRBV2 and TRBJ1-1; D unclear. The CDR3 is 12 residues long. CDR1 is SNHLY and CDR2 is FYNNEI in the germline V gene. The ends were cut back, 8 bases at V and 7 bases at J, with 14 bases in the middle. CDR3 sequence (DNA): TGTGCCAGCGGTAAATGGTCAATTGAAGCTTTCTTT. It encodes CASGKWSIEAFF.

J is TRBJ2-1 and V is TRBV7-3; D is unresolved. Germline V lookup: CDR1 SGHTA, CDR2 FQGTGA. V dropped 1 base and J dropped 9 bases, with 10 bases sitting between them. The CDR3 length is 13 residues. DNA of the CDR3: TGTGCCAGCAGCTTAAGGGTCCCTGGTGAGCAGTTCTTC. Its protein product is CASSLRVPGEQFF.

V is TRBV28 and J is TRBJ1-1, with unresolved D. Germline CDR1 and CDR2: MDHEN and SYDVKM. The V gene lost 6 bases and the J gene lost 1 base, with 12 bases spanning the gap. The CDR3 is made up of 14 amino acids. The CDR3 sequence is CASRWPSSNTEAFF. Written as DNA, the CDR3 is TGTGCCAGCAGGTGGCCATCTTCGAACACTGAAGCTTTCTTT.

The chain employs TRBV27 and TRBJ1-5, with D perhaps matching TRBD1 (5 bases). Per germline, CDR1 MNHEY and CDR2 SMNVEV (reference sequence). CDR3 length: 14 amino acids. Trimming removed 5 bases from V and 1 base from J, with 9 bases in between. The chain's CDR3 is CASSQGWSNQPQHF. The CDR3 bases are TGTGCCAGCAGTCAGGGCTGGAGCAATCAGCCCCAGCATTTT.

The chain carries TRBV4-1 and TRBJ1-2; 7 bases map to TRBD1. With V trimmed by 1 base and J by 2 bases, 7 bases remained unmatched. This CDR3 is built from 16 residues. CDR1 MGHRA and CDR2 YSYEKL come from the germline V gene. CDR3 sequence: CASSQVSDRANYGYTF. DNA of the CDR3: TGCGCCAGCAGCCAAGTCTCCGACAGGGCGAACTATGGCTACACCTTC.

The V gene is TRBV11-3, the J gene TRBJ2-2; 8 bases line up with TRBD2. Germline loops: CDR1 SGHNT, CDR2 YENEEA. This CDR3 comprises 15 residues. Losses at the gene ends were 5 bases for V and 5 bases for J; bases not matched to a gene: 7. CDR3 sequence: CASSPGGGETGELFF. CDR3 nucleotides: TGTGCCAGCAGCCCCGGGGGGGGCGAGACCGGGGAGCTGTTTTTT.

The chain has TRBV2 and TRBJ1-4, with D unclear. Germline CDR1 and CDR2: SNHLY and FYNNEI. The CDR3 extends over 12 amino acids. The V end was cut by 6 bases, the J end by 8 bases, with 10 bases between. CDR3 nucleotide sequence: TGTGCCAGCAGGGGAGGGTGGGAAAAACTGTTTTTT. Residues: CASRGGWEKLFF.

V and J are TRBV5-1 and TRBJ2-1; possibly TRBD2 for D (6 bases). V lost 2 bases, J lost 10 bases, and 22 bases lay in between. Per the germline V gene, CDR1 is SGHRS and CDR2 is YFSETQ. The CDR3 length is 16 residues. The CDR3, as DNA: TGCGCCAGCAGCTTCTCCGGGACCCCAAGCCGGGGGGAGCAGTTCTTC. Translated, it gives CASSFSGTPSRGEQFF.

The rearrangement uses TRBV7-3 and TRBJ2-1, with 7 bases aligning to TRBD1. Germline CDR1 SGHTA, CDR2 FQGTGA. Trimming at V came to 3 bases and at J to 2 bases, leaving 4 bases not matched to a gene. This CDR3 has 15 amino acids. CDR3 DNA sequence: TGTGCCAGCAGCTTCGGACAGGTGCCCTACAATGAGCAGTTCTTC. Translating gives CASSFGQVPYNEQFF.

The count of this clone is one. The rearrangement joins TRBV28 to TRBJ2-7; no firm D call. The CDR3 loop spans 11 amino acids. CDR1 and CDR2 from the germline V gene are MDHEN and SYDVKM. V shed 6 bases and J shed 7 bases, with 10 bases lying between them. This CDR3 reads CASSARAEQYF. CDR3 DNA: TGTGCCAGCAGCGCCCGTGCGGAGCAGTACTTC.

The chain uses TRBV4-2 and TRBJ2-1; D is perhaps TRBD1 (5 bases). The V and J ends lost 0 bases and 6 bases respectively, with 6 bases between them. The CDR3 consists of 13 residues. Germline V gene sequence: CDR1 LGHNA, CDR2 YNFKEQ. The CDR3 loop reads CASSQEQANEQFF. CDR3 DNA sequence: TGTGCCAGCAGCCAAGAACAGGCCAATGAGCAGTTCTTC.

This chain uses TRBV15 with TRBJ1-1; D ambiguous. This CDR3 has 17 amino acids. The ends were cut back, 1 base at V and 2 bases at J, with 17 bases in the middle. The germline CDR1 and CDR2 sequences are LNHNV and YYDKDF (reference sequence). In nucleotides, the CDR3 is TGTGCCACCAGCAGAGTGTCCGAAGGAAGAGCAAACACTGAAGCTTTCTTT. Translation: CATSRVSEGRANTEAFF.

CDR3 amino acids: CASSWELTGGNTEAFF. The CDR3 DNA follows: TGCGCCAGCAGCTGGGAATTGACAGGGGGGAACACTGAAGCTTTCTTT. The chain employs TRBV5-1 and TRBJ1-1, with 9 bases fitting TRBD1. Per germline, CDR1 SGHRS and CDR2 YFSETQ. Unmatched junction bases numbered 7, after V lost 3 bases and J lost 1 base. The CDR3 is 16 amino acids.

This chain joins TRBV30 and TRBJ1-2; TRBD1 aligns across 11 bases. V shed 1 base and J 4 bases; nucleotides not matched to a gene: 2. The CDR3 has 14 residues. CDR1 GTSNPN and CDR2 SVGIG come from the germline V gene (reference sequence). The CDR3 region has the DNA TGTGCCTGGAGTGAGGACAGGGGGCTCTATGGCTACACCTTC. This gives the protein CAWSEDRGLYGYTF. Complete variable domain (other parts from reference TRBV30 and TRBJ1-2): SQTIHQWPATLVQPVGSPLSLECTVEGTSNPNLYWYRQAAGRGLQLLFYSVGIGQISSEVPQNLSASRPQDRQFILSSKKLLLSDSGFYLCAWSEDRGLYGYTFGSGTRLTVV.

The chain combines TRBV27 with TRBJ1-6, with no clear D. V was shortened by 0 bases and J by 10 bases, with 10 bases between the two germline ends. There are 14 residues in the CDR3. CDR1 is MNHEY, CDR2 SMNVEV, per germline (reference sequence). CDR3 amino acids: CASSLSGKGSPLHF. CDR3 DNA sequence: TGTGCCAGCAGTTTATCAGGGAAAGGGTCACCCCTCCACTTT.

On this clone: Additional DNA sequences in this sample encode the identical CDR3. J is TRBJ2-7 and V is TRBV9, with 9 positions matching TRBD1. CDR3 size: 14 residues. The germline CDR1 and CDR2 sequences are SGDLS and YYNGEE. V shed 0 bases and J 4 bases; nucleotides not matched to a gene: 2. CDR3 DNA sequence: TGTGCCAGCAGCGTAGGGGGACAGGGATACGAGCAGTACTTC. It codes for CASSVGGQGYEQYF.

V is TRBV7-9 and J is TRBJ2-7; possibly TRBD1 or TRBD2 for D (7 bases each). Germline loops: CDR1 SEHNR, CDR2 FQNEAQ (reference sequence). Deletions cut 0 bases from V and 0 bases from J, with 15 bases between. CDR3 size: 17 residues. CDR3 amino acids: CASSLAGGGESSYEQYF. The CDR3 coding sequence is TGTGCCAGCAGCTTAGCGGGAGGGGGCGAAAGCTCCTACGAGCAGTACTTC. The full variable domain, in which reference TRBV7-9 and TRBJ2-7 provide the parts outside the CDR3, is DTGVSQNPRHKITKRGQNVTFRCDPISEHNRLYWYRQTLGQGPEFLTYFQNEAQLEKSRLLSDRFSAERPKGSFSTLEIQRTEQGDSAMYLCASSLAGGGESSYEQYFGPGTRLTVT.

The rearrangement uses TRBV19 and TRBJ1-6, with D tentatively TRBD1 (5 bases). The V and J ends lost 7 bases and 9 bases respectively, with 13 bases between them. CDR1 is LNHDA and CDR2 is SQIVND in the germline V gene (reference sequence). The CDR3 consists of 13 residues. CDR3 sequence reads: CASIRGVGSPLHF. DNA of the CDR3: TGTGCCAGTATAAGGGGAGTGGGTTCACCCCTCCACTTT.

This clone has a single count. This chain joins TRBV19 and TRBJ1-4, with a weak D call TRBD1 (5 bases). Germline V lookup: CDR1 LNHDA, CDR2 SQIVND (reference sequence). Trimming cost V 8 bases and J 7 bases, with 17 bases left between them. The CDR3 runs 14 residues. CDR3 DNA: TGTGCCAGTTCCGGTAGGTGGGGCGGTGAAAAACTGTTTTTT. Translating it yields CASSGRWGGEKLFF.